The text below deals with one T cell receptor (beta chain). What it binds is not known. This CDR3 comprises 14 residues. V lost 7 bases and J 2 bases, leaving 15 bases between the germline ends. CDR1 is LNHDA, CDR2 SQIVND, per germline (reference sequence). This record comes from a study of T cell repertoires in ileal Crohn's disease. Regarding the study as a whole: Sorted CD8 T cells held more high-frequency clones than CD4.

The data were produced by immunoSEQ multiplex PCR, yet TCRdb's version contains in-frame clones alone and is incomplete. The data show several thousand clones, about 73% seen once. Sample time point: proximal margin of the surgical specimen (macroscopically non-inflamed). The source material was ileal tissue. The chain has TRBV19 and TRBJ2-7; TRBD1 might be the D (6 bases). The sequence was obtained from an adult with Crohn's disease. CDR3 amino acids: CASKFSTGAYEQYF. The CDR3 DNA sequence: TGTGCCAGTAAGTTTTCGACAGGAGCCTACGAGCAGTACTTC.